This T cell receptor (beta chain) emerged from a study of blood T cell repertoires in COVID-19. The overall study: There were acute and convalescent COVID-19 samples, and they came from the United States, Italy and Spain. T cells, B-cell-depleted T cells, or PBMCs provided the cDNA or gDNA that served as material.

This clone was recorded once. Repertoires were generated with immunoSEQ multiplex PCR, while TCRdb's copy carries only in-frame clones and drops some. The sample has about 440,000 clones, around 89% seen once. CDR3 length equals 12 residues. CDR1 and CDR2 from the germline V gene are GTSNPN and SVGIG (reference sequence). Trimming shortened V by 8 bases and J by 12 bases, and 17 bases separated the two germline ends. The chain has TRBV30 and TRBJ1-6, with a weak D call TRBD1 (5 bases). The TCR sequence derives from a woman in her 30s with acute or convalescent COVID-19. The sample was peripheral blood. The CDR3 nucleotides read TGTGCCGGCCAGGGTGTCTACGAACCCCTCCACTTT. Translation gives CAGQGVYEPLHF.